This TCR beta chain was captured in a study of shared clonotypes between healthy human individuals. About the study: The donors, a couple of women and a few men, were aged 18 to 49.

In its sample, this clone was seen once. Its antigen is still unknown. Study-level results: Rarefaction demonstrated incomplete sorted-subset sequencing despite large depth. An expected dependence of interdonor clonotype sharing on sequencing depth was noted. All-four-donor shared clonotypes had higher generation probabilities than non-shared clonotypes did.

With 0 bases clipped from V and 5 bases from J, the junction kept 7 bases outside the gene matches. The CDR3 has 15 residues. Germline CDR1 is SGHRS and CDR2 is YFSETQ. Here immunoSEQ multiplex PCR was the method, and the copy in TCRdb shows in-frame clones only, minus some. The table records 550,000 to 700,000 clones, less than 80% of them present only once. The receptor was isolated from a woman younger than 45 in good health. The source material was memory CD4+ T cells sorted from blood. Subset noted: CD45RA-negative fraction. V and J are TRBV5-1 and TRBJ2-5; TRBD2 matches at 7 bases. The CDR3 is CASSLEQAGGETQYF. Written as DNA, the CDR3 is TGCGCCAGCAGCTTGGAACAGGCCGGGGGGGAGACCCAGTACTTC.